This TCR beta chain was sequenced in a study of response to subunit inactivated influenza vaccine (dated by TCRdb to 2016 to 2019). As for the study more broadly: The study used deep quantitative T cell receptor repertoire profiling to track responses to a trivalent subunit inactivated influenza vaccine. Summary of the overall study and its limitations: It was suggested by the authors that each seasonal influenza vaccination may recruit only a limited number of new T cells.

Library preparation employed RT-PCR. TCRdb names Illumina HiSeq 2500 as the instrument used. TCRdb redid the processing of the public reads, applying fastp at Q25 and MiXCR, and retained in-frame beta chains. Each record represents a unique CDR3 protein, reported with the most common genes and DNA among its rows. Within this sample are hundreds of thousands of distinct CDR3 sequences, with about 15% of them counted one time only. The ten largest make up 9.5% to 13% of the sample. A note on this clonotype: It lacks a known antigen. Per-base qualities were not stored, and no clone one base away is much larger.

This clonotype was obtained from a man aged 45-65 years who received an inactivated influenza vaccine. Donor details come from another sample of the same person, matched by shared clones. The sequencing here drew on PBMCs from blood, taken roughly 12 days after vaccination.

The DNA sequence is given as TGTGCCAGCAGCCAAGGTTTCACCGGGGAGCTGTTTTTT. It translates as CASSQGFTGELFF. Rearrangement joined TRBV3-1 to TRBJ2-2; the D gene is unclear. The CDR1 and CDR2 encoded by the germline V gene (reference sequence) are LGHDT and YNNKEL. Trimming costs V 1 base and J 4 bases, and their ends lie 4 bases apart. From the cysteine up to the phenylalanine, the CDR3 has a length of 13 residues. This entry keeps only the CDR3 DNA: 39 bases, framed from base 1.